This section outlines one T cell receptor (beta chain) sequence together with its context. These data originate in a study of OX40 agonist ivuxolimab in advanced cancers. Across the study: The study gave patients intravenous ivuxolimab at 0.01 to 10 mg/kg every 2 weeks.

Autoimmune disease history or systemic immunosuppression disqualified patients. Blood sampling was done at baseline, cycle 4 day 1, and cycle 7 day 1. The CDR3 covers 15 residues. CDR1 and CDR2 (germline): MNHEY, SMNVEV (reference sequence). V was cut by 5 bases and J by 3 bases, with 14 bases left in between. Sequencing was performed with immunoSEQ multiplex PCR; in TCRdb, only in-frame clones are kept and a portion is missing. Of 45,000 to 60,000 clones in the sample, 80% to 90% were seen once. The specimen comprised CD4+ or CD8+ T cells sorted from blood, sampled in a trial of the OX40 agonist ivuxolimab. The source is an adult with an advanced solid tumor such as melanoma, head and neck, liver or kidney cancer. The V gene is TRBV27, the J gene TRBJ1-5; no firm D call. The CDR3 loop reads CASSLGLNSNQPQHF. For the CDR3, the DNA is TGTGCCAGCAGTCTGGGCCTTAATTCCAATCAGCCCCAGCATTTT.